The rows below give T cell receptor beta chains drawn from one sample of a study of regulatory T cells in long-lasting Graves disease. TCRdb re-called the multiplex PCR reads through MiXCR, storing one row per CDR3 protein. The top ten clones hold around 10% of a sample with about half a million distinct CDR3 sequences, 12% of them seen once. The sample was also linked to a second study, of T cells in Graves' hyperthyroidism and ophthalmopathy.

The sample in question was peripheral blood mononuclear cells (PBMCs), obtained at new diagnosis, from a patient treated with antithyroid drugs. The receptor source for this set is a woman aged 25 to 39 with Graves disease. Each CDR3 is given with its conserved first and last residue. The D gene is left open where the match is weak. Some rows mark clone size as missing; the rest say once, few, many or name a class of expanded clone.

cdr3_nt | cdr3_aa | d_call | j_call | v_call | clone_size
TGTGCCAGCAGCCAAGTTTGGGGGGTCGAGCAGTACTTC | CASSQVWGVEQYF | NA | TRBJ2-7 | TRBV14 | NA
TGCAGTGCTAGAGATTGGACCCCGAAGCACACTGAAGCTTTCTTT | CSARDWTPKHTEAFF | NA | TRBJ1-1 | TRBV20-1 | NA
TGTGCCAGCAGCCAAGTGACCGGGAAAGGGATCTTGGGCACTGAAGCTTTCTTT | CASSQVTGKGILGTEAFF | NA | TRBJ1-1 | TRBV3-1 | NA
TGTGCCAGCAGCAAAGGGCCACAGGGGAGCGTCTATGGCTACACCTTC | CASSKGPQGSVYGYTF | TRBD1 | TRBJ1-2 | TRBV11-3 | many
TGTGCCAGCAGTGACGTCGGGACTCTTTCCCTCCACTTT | CASSDVGTLSLHF | NA | TRBJ1-6 | TRBV28 | NA
TGCAGTACCAAATCCCAGACAGGGGGCCTCTATAGCAATCAGCCCCAGCATTTT | CSTKSQTGGLYSNQPQHF | TRBD1 | TRBJ1-5 | TRBV20-1 | NA
TGTGCCAGCAGGGGACCGCTGAATTCACCCCTCCACTTT | CASRGPLNSPLHF | NA | TRBJ1-6 | TRBV6-1 | many
TGTGCCAGCAGGGGGAAACGGTTTAGAACTGAAGCTTTCTTT | CASRGKRFRTEAFF | NA | TRBJ1-1 | TRBV12-3/TRBV12-4 | many
TGTGCCAGCAGCTTAGCGCCGGGACAGGGGGTTTTCGGAGAGACCCAGTACTTC | CASSLAPGQGVFGETQYF | TRBD1 | TRBJ2-5 | TRBV7-9 | NA
TGTGCCATCAGTGAGCAGGGCGCTGAAGCTTTCTTT | CAISEQGAEAFF | NA | TRBJ1-1 | TRBV10-3 | many
TGTGCCAGCAGTGGCACGGGAAACTATGGCTACACCTTC | CASSGTGNYGYTF | NA | TRBJ1-2 | TRBV6-1 | many
TGCAGTGCTAGAGGTTCTAGCGGGGCCTACAATGAGCAGTTCTTC | CSARGSSGAYNEQFF | TRBD2 | TRBJ2-1 | TRBV20-1 | many
TGTGCCAGCAGCCTCTTAAATCTAGCGGGAGTGGGGACCGGGGAGCTGTTTTTT | CASSLLNLAGVGTGELFF | TRBD2 | TRBJ2-2 | TRBV28 | many
TGCAGCGTTGGGGCGGGTCGCTACGAGCAGTACTTC | CSVGAGRYEQYF | NA | TRBJ2-7 | TRBV29-1 | many
TGTGCCAGCAGGGGGACAGGAGTTAACTATGGCTACACCTTC | CASRGTGVNYGYTF | TRBD1 | TRBJ1-2 | TRBV27 | NA
TGTGCCAGCTTTCCCATTCCGGGACAGATCATTCAAGAGACCCAGTACTTC | CASFPIPGQIIQETQYF | TRBD1 | TRBJ2-5 | TRBV6-1 | few
TGTGCCATCCAAGGGGGGCAGGGTATCTACAATGAGCAGTTCTTC | CAIQGGQGIYNEQFF | NA | TRBJ2-1 | TRBV10-3 | many
TGTGCCAGCAGCCTCTCTAGGGTTGAGCAGTTCTTC | CASSLSRVEQFF | NA | TRBJ2-1 | TRBV11-2 | many
TGTGCCAGCAGCTTAGAATCGGCGGGTTGGGAGACCCAGTACTTC | CASSLESAGWETQYF | NA | TRBJ2-5 | TRBV11-3 | many
TGCAGTGCTAGTAAGGCTAGCGGGAGTGACATTCAGTACTTC | CSASKASGSDIQYF | TRBD2 | TRBJ2-4 | TRBV20-1 | few
TGTGCCAGCAGTTCGCCGGGACTAGATTACAATGAGCAGTTCTTC | CASSSPGLDYNEQFF | TRBD2 | TRBJ2-1 | TRBV6-5 | few
TGTGCCAGCAGCCATAGAGTGGTGTACACCGGGGAGCTGTTTTTT | CASSHRVVYTGELFF | NA | TRBJ2-2 | TRBV7-8 | NA
TGTGCCAGCAGCTTGACAAAAGAGACCCAGTACTTC | CASSLTKETQYF | NA | TRBJ2-5 | TRBV5-5 | NA
TGTGCCAGTGGAACCGGGACAGGTGGTAGCAATCAGCCCCAGCATTTT | CASGTGTGGSNQPQHF | TRBD1 | TRBJ1-5 | TRBV19 | many
TGTGCCAGCAGTCCCCAGGGACTAGCGGGGAGTTCTCCGTTCTTC | CASSPQGLAGSSPFF | TRBD2 | TRBJ2-1 | TRBV27 | many
TGTGCCAGCAGTGGTTGGACTGGAGGGCCCCAGCATTTT | CASSGWTGGPQHF | NA | TRBJ1-5 | TRBV25-1 | few
TGTGCCAGCAGTTTTAGGTCTAGCGTGAACTCCTACAATGAGCAGTTCTTC | CASSFRSSVNSYNEQFF | NA | TRBJ2-1 | TRBV12-3/TRBV12-4 | many
TGTGCCAGCAGCTTAAGGCCGGGACAAAATTACGAGCAGTACTTC | CASSLRPGQNYEQYF | NA | TRBJ2-7 | TRBV7-6 | few
TGTGCCAGCAGCCTCCCACCGGAAAACAATGAGCAGTTCTTC | CASSLPPENNEQFF | NA | TRBJ2-1 | TRBV9 | NA
TGTGCCAGCAGCTTACGACTAAGGACCCCCGTGTACTTC | CASSLRLRTPVYF | NA | TRBJ2-4 | TRBV11-2 | many
TGTGCCAGCAGCCTACAGCAGTTGAACTATGGCTACACCTTC | CASSLQQLNYGYTF | NA | TRBJ1-2 | TRBV5-6 | NA
TGTGCCAGCAGTTACAGGGAAGGGATCACTGAAGCTTTCTTT | CASSYREGITEAFF | NA | TRBJ1-1 | TRBV6-5 | many
TGTGCCAGCAGTGGACAGGGGTTCTATGGCTACACCTTC | CASSGQGFYGYTF | TRBD1 | TRBJ1-2 | TRBV2 | many
TGTGCCAGCAGCCCCTACACAGGGAACACTGAAGCTTTCTTT | CASSPYTGNTEAFF | NA | TRBJ1-1 | TRBV7-9 | NA
TGTGCCAGCAGTGAATCGACTAGCGGGAGGCCAGATACGCAGTATTTT | CASSESTSGRPDTQYF | TRBD2 | TRBJ2-3 | TRBV6-1 | NA
TGCAGCGTCGAAGACAGGGAAGAATGGTCCAATGAGCAGTACTTC | CSVEDREEWSNEQYF | TRBD1 | TRBJ2-4 | TRBV29-1 | NA
TGCAGTGCTAGAGATTTCGGGGAGGCCGGGGAGCTGTTTTTT | CSARDFGEAGELFF | NA | TRBJ2-2 | TRBV20-1 | many
TGTGCCAGCAGCCCGACGGACAGTCTCCTCTACGAGCAGTACTTC | CASSPTDSLLYEQYF | NA | TRBJ2-7 | TRBV7-3 | NA
TGTGCCAGCATACGGTCTGGAGGGAGGGCCGACAATGAGCAGTTCTTC | CASIRSGGRADNEQFF | TRBD2 | TRBJ2-1 | TRBV6-1 | NA
TGTGCCAGCAGCCCATACCGTATTGGATCCAGTGAGCAGTTCTTC | CASSPYRIGSSEQFF | NA | TRBJ2-1 | TRBV11-1 | many
TGTGCCTGGAGCGAAAATTACCGGACAGAAGCTAACTATGGCTACACCTTC | CAWSENYRTEANYGYTF | NA | TRBJ1-2 | TRBV30 | many